These T cell receptor beta chains were read from a single sample in a study of human T cells and chemical hapten exposure. TCRdb fed the RACE reads into MiXCR, producing one record per CDR3 protein. Here the sample spans 85,000 or so distinct CDR3 sequences, about 10% being singletons. The sequencing used whole blood, collected in connection with sensitization to the hapten diphenylcyclopropenone (DPC). These receptors were taken from a woman aged 45-65 years with alopecia areata. Some clones in this sample may be carry-over from other donors' samples. Each CDR3 is given without its conserved first and last residue. The D gene is left open where the match is weak. Size is stated for part of the rows, as once, few or many counts, or as a class when the clone is expanded.

j_call v_call d_call clone_size cdr3_aa
TRBJ2-2 TRBV7-9 TRBD1 many ASSDGQGANGELF
TRBJ1-5 TRBV18 . many ASSSLQGSGGNQPQH
TRBJ2-2 TRBV5-1 . . ASSLGVITGELF
TRBJ2-5 TRBV7-2 . . ASSVAYGETQY
TRBJ2-7 TRBV29-1 TRBD2 . SVGLAGAYEQY
TRBJ2-3 TRBV18 . few ASSLGGARTDTQY
TRBJ1-2 TRBV5-5 TRBD1 many ASSLGTGVNYGYT
TRBJ2-1 TRBV7-2 . . ASSPGGGVKNEQF
TRBJ1-3 TRBV18 TRBD1 many ASSPSPGQGFGNTIY
TRBJ1-4 TRBV9 . few ASSVGISTNEKLF
TRBJ2-3 TRBV19 . many ASSMEDSGDTQY
TRBJ2-5 TRBV5-1 . many ASSFSSQETQY
TRBJ2-1 TRBV20-1 TRBD2 . SATRGGGYNEQF
TRBJ1-5 TRBV18 . many ASSPATNLYQPQH
TRBJ2-7 TRBV7-2 . . ASQKGTTSYEQY
TRBJ2-7 TRBV28 . many ASSLLHAEQY
TRBJ2-7 TRBV18 . . ASSLSGGEEY
TRBJ1-5 TRBV6-1 TRBD1 few ASIRQGNQPQH
TRBJ2-1 TRBV18 TRBD1 many ASSPPDRVNEQF
TRBJ1-2 TRBV28 TRBD1 . ASSSPSPGTDTYGYT
TRBJ2-5 TRBV7-2 TRBD1 . ASSLRQGREETQY
TRBJ2-3 TRBV7-2 TRBD2 . ASSRTTGLAGNTDTQY
TRBJ1-6 TRBV28 TRBD1 . ASSLPGQRHSPLH
TRBJ2-5 TRBV20-1 TRBD1 . SAEAGTGRRETQY
TRBJ1-5 TRBV7-2 . few ASSRIAGSNQPQH
TRBJ1-5 TRBV27 . few ASGWVSNQPQH
TRBJ1-5 TRBV15 TRBD1 many ATNATGLPSQPQH
TRBJ1-4 TRBV12-3/TRBV12-4 . many ASSLIPDEKLF
TRBJ1-5 TRBV7-2 . many ASSLGSGNHQPQH
TRBJ2-1 TRBV3-1 . many ASSQDRGKGYNEQF
TRBJ2-3 TRBV7-9 TRBD1 . ASSLGQGATDTQY
TRBJ2-3 TRBV7-2 TRBD2 few ASSRTGTSRNTQY
TRBJ1-6 TRBV25-1 . many ASSEYLGANSPLH
TRBJ2-3 TRBV7-9 TRBD1 . ASSSRTGTIDTQY
TRBJ2-1 TRBV2 TRBD2 . ASGAGGSSYNEQF
TRBJ2-3 TRBV29-1 . . SVALLSIDTQY
TRBJ2-2 TRBV30 . few AWSRTAVNTGELF
TRBJ2-3 TRBV19 . few ASSIAGSRVDTQY
TRBJ2-1 TRBV6-5 . . ASSRQPSQLYNEQF
TRBJ2-7 TRBV20-1 . many SASQPSLY
TRBJ2-7 TRBV18 TRBD1 many ASSPDRDGQY
TRBJ2-7 TRBV28 . many ASSLNPQGHYEQY
TRBJ1-6 TRBV7-9 . . ASSFGSGFYNSPLH
TRBJ2-1 TRBV24-1 . few ATSVTASGEQF
TRBJ1-5 TRBV20-1 . . SARTDSNQPQH
TRBJ1-1 TRBV28 TRBD1 few ASSTGATEAF
TRBJ2-5 TRBV3-1 . many ASRGIQETQY
TRBJ2-3 TRBV18 TRBD1 . ASSPLPRGPDTQY
TRBJ2-7 TRBV24-1 TRBD1 few ATSDPGQAYEQY